The clone carrying this T cell receptor (beta chain) was counted between two and nine times. Its matching antigen is unknown. Assay used: immunoSEQ multiplex PCR; TCRdb lists only in-frame clones, some missing. The table records around 130,000 clones, about 82% of them present only once. Germline V lookup: CDR1 MNHEY, CDR2 SVGAGI. Trimming left V 6 bases short and J 8 bases short, with 10 bases between. This CDR3 is 12 amino acids long. These data come from a study of T cell responses to AZD1222 COVID-19 vaccine. Overall study: Second doses at about 4 or about 12 weeks were pooled. Study findings and constraints: Most donors were white British, females outnumbered males, and clonal diversity was possibly underestimated. Spike-specific TCR breadth and depth were elevated following two AZD1222 doses. At baseline, just five to seven AZD1222 recipients tested seropositive.

This clonotype was sampled from an adult in good health. The chain links TRBV6-5 to TRBJ1-4; D perhaps matches TRBD1 (6 bases). The source material was peripheral blood, sampled on day 0 of AZD1222 vaccination. The DNA of the CDR3 is TGTGCCAGCAGCGCGGGGACAGAAAAACTGTTTTTT. Residues: CASSAGTEKLFF.